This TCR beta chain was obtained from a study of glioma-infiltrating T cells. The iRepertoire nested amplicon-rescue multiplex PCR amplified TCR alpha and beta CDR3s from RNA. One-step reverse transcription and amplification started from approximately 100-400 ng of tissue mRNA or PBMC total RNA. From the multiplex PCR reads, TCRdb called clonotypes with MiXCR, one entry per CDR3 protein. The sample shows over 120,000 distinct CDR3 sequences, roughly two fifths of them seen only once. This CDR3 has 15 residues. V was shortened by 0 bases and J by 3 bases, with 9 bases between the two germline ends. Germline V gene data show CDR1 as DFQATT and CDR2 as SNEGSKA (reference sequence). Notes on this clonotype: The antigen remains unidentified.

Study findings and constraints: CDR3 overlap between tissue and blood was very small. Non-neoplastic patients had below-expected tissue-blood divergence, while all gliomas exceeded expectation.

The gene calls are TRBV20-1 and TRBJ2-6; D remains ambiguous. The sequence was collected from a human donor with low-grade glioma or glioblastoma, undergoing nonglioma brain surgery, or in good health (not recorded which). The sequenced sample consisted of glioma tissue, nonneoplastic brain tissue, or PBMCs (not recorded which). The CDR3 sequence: CSARDQGVGANVLTF. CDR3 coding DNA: TGCAGTGCTAGAGATCAAGGAGTTGGGGCCAACGTCCTGACTTTC.